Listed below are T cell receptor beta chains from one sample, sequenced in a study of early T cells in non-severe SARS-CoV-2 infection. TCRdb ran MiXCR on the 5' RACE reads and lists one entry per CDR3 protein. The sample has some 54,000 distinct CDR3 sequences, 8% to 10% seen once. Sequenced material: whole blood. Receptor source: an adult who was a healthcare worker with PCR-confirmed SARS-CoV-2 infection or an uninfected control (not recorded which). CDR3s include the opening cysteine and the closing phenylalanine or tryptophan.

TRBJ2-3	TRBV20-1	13	CSATSGGTDTQYF
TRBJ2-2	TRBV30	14	CAWKDRINTGELFF
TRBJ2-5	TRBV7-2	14	CASSLRSWGETQYF
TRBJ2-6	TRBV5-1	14	CASSLEGPLDVLTF
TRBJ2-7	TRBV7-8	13	CASSLMGAYEQYF
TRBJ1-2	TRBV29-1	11	CSVEERSGYTF
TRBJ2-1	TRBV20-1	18	CSARDETSGLWSYNEQFF
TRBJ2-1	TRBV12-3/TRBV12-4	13	CASTWGIYNEQFF
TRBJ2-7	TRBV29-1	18	CSVEDRQGRLAGEYEQYF
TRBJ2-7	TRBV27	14	CATSRGRRFYEQYF
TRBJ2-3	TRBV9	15	CASSVGTSSTDTQYF
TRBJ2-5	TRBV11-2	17	CASSLDLRTGGVETQYF
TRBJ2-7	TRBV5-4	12	CASSSPRGDNNF
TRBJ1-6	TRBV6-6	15	CASSHYRDGLLPLHF
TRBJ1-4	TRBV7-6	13	CASSLYQGGKLFF
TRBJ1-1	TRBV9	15	CASSVVPGADTEAFF
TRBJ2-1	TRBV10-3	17	CAISEGTSGRAYNEQFF
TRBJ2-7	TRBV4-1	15	CASSQETSGGYEQYF
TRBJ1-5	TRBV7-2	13	CASSLAGGQPQHF
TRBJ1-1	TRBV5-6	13	CASSVTANTEAFF
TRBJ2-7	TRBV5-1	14	CASSLGLALIEQYF
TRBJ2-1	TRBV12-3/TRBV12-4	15	CASSRTSGRIDEQFF